This T cell receptor beta chain was captured by sequencing in a study of OX40 agonist ivuxolimab in advanced cancers. Across the whole study: Intravenous ivuxolimab was administered to patients every 2 weeks at 0.01 to 10 mg/kg. Study observations and caveats: Among T cells, CD8+ cells averaged more expanded clones than CD4+ cells. Partial responders at 0.1-3.0 mg/kg showed near-lowest clonal expansion. No determination was made of the antigen specificity of the expanded peripheral T cells.

Worth noting for this clone: Its target is unknown.

Germline lookup yields CDR1 KGHSY and CDR2 FQNENV. The CDR3 covers 15 residues. V dropped 4 bases and J dropped 4 bases, with 16 bases sitting between them. Clones were read by immunoSEQ multiplex PCR, and TCRdb kept only the in-frame ones, dropping some. The sample has approximately 58,000 clones, 80% to 85% seen once. Sample: CD4+ or CD8+ T cells sorted from blood, taken in a trial of the OX40 agonist ivuxolimab. This sequence joins TRBV16 and TRBJ1-1; D gene unclear. The TCR comes from an adult with an advanced solid tumor such as melanoma, head and neck, liver or kidney cancer. CDR3 nucleotides: TGTGCCAGCAGCCGAGTTACGGACCCGGGCACTGAAGCTTTCTTT. Translating gives CASSRVTDPGTEAFF.